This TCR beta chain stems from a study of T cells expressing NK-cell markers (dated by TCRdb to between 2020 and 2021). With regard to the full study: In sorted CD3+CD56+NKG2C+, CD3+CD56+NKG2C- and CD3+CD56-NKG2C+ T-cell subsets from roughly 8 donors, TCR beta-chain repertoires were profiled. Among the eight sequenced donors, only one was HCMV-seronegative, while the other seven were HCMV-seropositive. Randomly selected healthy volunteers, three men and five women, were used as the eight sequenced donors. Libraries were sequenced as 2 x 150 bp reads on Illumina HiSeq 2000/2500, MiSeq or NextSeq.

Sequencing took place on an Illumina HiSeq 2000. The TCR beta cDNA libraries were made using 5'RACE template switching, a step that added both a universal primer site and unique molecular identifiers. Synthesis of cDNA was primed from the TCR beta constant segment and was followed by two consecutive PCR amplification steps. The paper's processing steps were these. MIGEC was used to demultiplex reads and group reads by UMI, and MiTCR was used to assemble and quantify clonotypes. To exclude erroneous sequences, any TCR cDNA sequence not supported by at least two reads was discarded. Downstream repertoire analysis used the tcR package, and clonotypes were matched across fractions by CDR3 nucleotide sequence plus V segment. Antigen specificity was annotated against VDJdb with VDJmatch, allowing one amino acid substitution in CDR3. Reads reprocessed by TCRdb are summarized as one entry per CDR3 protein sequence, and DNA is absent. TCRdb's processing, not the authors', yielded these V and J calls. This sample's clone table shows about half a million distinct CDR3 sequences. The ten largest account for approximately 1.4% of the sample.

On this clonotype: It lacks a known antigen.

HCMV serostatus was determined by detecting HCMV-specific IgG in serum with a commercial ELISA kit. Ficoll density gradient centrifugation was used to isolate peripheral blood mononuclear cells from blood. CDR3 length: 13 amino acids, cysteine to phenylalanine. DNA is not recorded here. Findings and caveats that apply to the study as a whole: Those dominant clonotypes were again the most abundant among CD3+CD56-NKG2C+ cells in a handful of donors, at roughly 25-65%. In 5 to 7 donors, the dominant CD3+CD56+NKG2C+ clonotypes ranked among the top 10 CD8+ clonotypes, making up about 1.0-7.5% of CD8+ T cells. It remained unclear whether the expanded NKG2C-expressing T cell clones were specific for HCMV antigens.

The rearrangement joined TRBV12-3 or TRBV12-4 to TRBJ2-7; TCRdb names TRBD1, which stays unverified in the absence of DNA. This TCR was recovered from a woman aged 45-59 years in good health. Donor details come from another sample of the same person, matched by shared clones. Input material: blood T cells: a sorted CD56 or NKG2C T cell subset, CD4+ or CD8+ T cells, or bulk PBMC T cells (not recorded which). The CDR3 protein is CASSPSTGNEQYF.